This TCR beta chain derives from a study of human T cells and chemical hapten exposure (dated by TCRdb to the early 2020s). At the level of the whole study: Libraries were pooled for sequencing, and per-sample TCR yields varied mainly because of small differences in library volumes within the pool. The study tracked peripheral blood TCR repertoire changes in vivo during primary and secondary sensitization to the hapten diphenylcyclopropenone (DPC) in alopecia patients. Each blood RNA sample was used to sequence both TCR alpha and TCR beta chains.

On the study overall, not on this receptor specifically: After repeated subsampling, the strength of the expansion versus patch-test correlation and the threshold at which it became significant changed. DPC sensitization did not change how many TCRs were above 1 in 1000 frequency, and no evidence was found of alterations in global repertoire structure.

The time point label, read with the paper, signifies: healthy volunteer bleed at 6 weeks. Total RNA was extracted from unfractionated whole blood that had been collected in Tempus Blood RNA tubes. A few healthy volunteers were used as TCR sequencing controls and were bled at day 0, 2 weeks and 6 weeks. This clonotype was seen many times. Which antigen it targets is not known. No clone much larger than this one lies a single base away; base qualities are absent. CDR1 SGHVS and CDR2 FQNEAQ were looked up in the germline V gene. The CDR3 runs 14 residues from the cysteine to the phenylalanine. Kept here is only the CDR3 DNA, which spans 42 bases and is read in frame from base 1. V loses 5 bases, J loses 3 bases, and the germline ends lie 13 bases apart. Libraries were prepared through RACE. Sequencing relied on a NextSeq 500. Library preparation attached unique molecular identifiers to individual cDNA molecules for quantitative, reproducible TCR counting. In the original analysis: A median of roughly 98,000 TCRs per sample was observed, with a range of about 23,224 to 700,000. V, J and CDR3 annotation of the TCR reads was carried out using the Decombinator software suite. For the PS versus PT1 abundance plots, all samples were subsampled to the same number of TCRs (28,000). TCRs were defined as expanded if absent before sensitization and observed at least eight times at the 2-week time point. TCRdb itself trimmed the public reads at Q25 with fastp, ran MiXCR and retained productive beta chains. Here each entry gathers all rows of one CDR3 protein and keeps the most common genes and DNA. The authors' filters were not applied to this entry. The sample table lists roughly 80,000 distinct CDR3 sequences, around 9.3% of them with a count of one. The top ten constitute 1.7% of the sample.

This sequence uses TRBV7-8 and TRBJ1-2; the D gene cannot be resolved reliably. The receptor was isolated from a female donor in good health. Some clones in this sample may be carry-over from other donors' samples. Sequenced input: whole blood. The nucleotide sequence is given as TGTGCCAGCAGCCCCCCGGACGGACACTATGGCTACACCTTC. Its translation reads: CASSPPDGHYGYTF.